The 18 T cell receptor beta chains in this list originate from one sample, sequenced in a study of blood T cell repertoires in COVID-19. This table comes from immunoSEQ multiplex PCR, and its TCRdb copy is limited to in-frame clones, with some not included. Of around 75,000 clones in the sample, 75% to 85% were seen once. Sequencing was done on a sample of peripheral blood. These receptors all stem from a woman of 80 years or more with active or convalescent COVID-19.

The J gene is TRBJ2-7, the V gene TRBV7-2, with D maybe TRBD2 (6 bases). From germline, CDR1 is SGHTA and CDR2 FQGNSA. The CDR3 loop spans 16 amino acids. With 5 bases removed from V and 4 bases from J, the gap between germline ends came to 21 bases. In nucleotides, the CDR3 is TGTGCCAGCAGCGAAAGGATCTCTAGCGACCCGTACGAGCAGTACTTC. Its protein is CASSERISSDPYEQYF. The complete variable domain, with remaining parts taken from reference TRBV7-2 and TRBJ2-7, reads GAGVSQSPSNKVTEKGKDVELRCDPISGHTALYWYRQSLGQGLEFLIYFQGNSAPDKSGLPSDRFSAERTGGSVSTLTIQRTQQEDSAVYLCASSERISSDPYEQYFGPGTRLTVT.

This chain links TRBV28 with TRBJ1-6; 10 positions agree with TRBD1. The CDR3 runs to 16 residues. V dropped 3 bases and J dropped 2; count of bases not matched to a gene: 1. Germline CDR1 reads MDHEN; CDR2 reads SYDVKM. The CDR3 sequence is CASSLTGGAYNSPLHF. The CDR3 DNA sequence: TGTGCCAGCAGTTTGACAGGGGGCGCCTATAATTCACCCCTCCACTTT.

This chain connects TRBV28 to TRBJ2-1; possible D gene TRBD2, 6 bases. Germline CDR1 is MDHEN and CDR2 is SYDVKM. Trimming removed 3 bases at V and 4 bases at J, with 10 bases between. This CDR3 spans 14 amino acids. CDR3 nucleotide sequence: TGTGCCAGCAGTTTTCTAGCGTGGTACAATGAGCAGTTCTTC. Its protein product is CASSFLAWYNEQFF.

The rearrangement joins TRBV5-6 to TRBJ2-7, with D maybe TRBD1 (5 bases). Germline V gene data show CDR1 as SGHDT and CDR2 as YYEEEE. The V end lost 0 bases, the J end lost 7 bases, and 23 bases lay between the germline ends. CDR3 length: 17 residues. CDR3 DNA sequence: TGTGCCAGCAGCTTGGGATCCTCCTACCAGGGTGCAGGGGAGCAGTACTTC. It encodes CASSLGSSYQGAGEQYF.

V is TRBV10-3 and J is TRBJ2-5, with 7 bases aligning to TRBD1. With 11 bases clipped from V and 5 bases from J, the junction kept 17 bases outside the gene matches. This CDR3 has 15 residues. Germline V gene sequence: CDR1 ENHRY, CDR2 SYGVKD. Written as DNA, the CDR3 is TGTGCCTCCAGAGGGGGACAGAGCTTCGGGGAGACCCAGTACTTC. Its protein is CASRGGQSFGETQYF.

This clone was observed a few times. V is TRBV27 and J is TRBJ1-2; D not resolved. Germline V lookup: CDR1 MNHEY, CDR2 SMNVEV (reference sequence). The CDR3 is 11 amino acids. The germline V and J ends were trimmed by 5 bases and 4 bases, with 5 bases remaining between them. CDR3 loop: CASSDFYGYTF. The CDR3 DNA is TGTGCCAGCAGTGACTTCTATGGCTACACCTTC.

The V call is TRBV29-1, the J call TRBJ2-2, with TRBD2 matching 9 bases. V shed 7 bases and J 1 base; nucleotides not matched to a gene: 4. Per the germline V gene, CDR1 is SQVTM and CDR2 is ANQGSEA. This CDR3 comprises 14 residues. This CDR3 reads CSAKTSGNTGELFF. CDR3 DNA sequence: TGCAGCGCCAAGACTAGCGGGAACACCGGGGAGCTGTTTTTT.

V and J are TRBV7-9 and TRBJ2-7; TRBD1 matches 7 bases. Germline trimming cut 5 bases from V and 1 base from J; bases unmatched to any gene: 11. The CDR3 has 16 amino acids. The germline V gene encodes CDR1 SEHNR and CDR2 FQNEAQ (reference sequence). The CDR3 region is CASSPTPGGPSYEQYF. CDR3 bases: TGTGCCAGCAGCCCCACACCAGGGGGTCCTTCCTACGAGCAGTACTTC.

The V and J genes are TRBV18 and TRBJ1-3; no firm D call. V was trimmed by 3 bases and J by 0 bases, leaving 15 bases between them. Looked up from germline, CDR1 is KGHSH and CDR2 is LQKENI. The length of the CDR3 is 17 residues. CDR3 protein: CASSPRDTRSSGNTIYF. CDR3 coding DNA: TGTGCCAGCTCACCTCGCGACACACGAAGCTCTGGAAACACCATATATTTT.

The chain couples TRBV10-3 to TRBJ2-7; 13 nucleotides agree with TRBD2. There are 18 residues in the CDR3. V dropped 3 bases and J dropped 3; count of bases not matched to a gene: 11. Looked up from germline, CDR1 is ENHRY and CDR2 is SYGVKD. The CDR3 region is CAISDVLAGGPDNYEQYF. For the CDR3, the DNA is TGTGCCATCAGTGACGTACTAGCGGGAGGGCCTGATAACTACGAGCAGTACTTC.

The gene calls are TRBV7-2 and TRBJ1-5, with TRBD1 matching 9 bases. V lost 5 bases, J lost 5 bases, and 10 bases stayed unmatched. CDR1 and CDR2 (germline): SGHTA, FQGNSA. CDR3 length equals 16 residues. The CDR3 region has the DNA TGTGCCAGCAGCCCCCGCCCGGGACAGGGATATCAGCCCCAGCATTTT. This encodes CASSPRPGQGYQPQHF.

This sequence joins TRBV5-1 and TRBJ1-5, with 7 nucleotides matching TRBD1. The junction had 4 bases not matched to a gene; V was cut back by 4 bases and J by 3 bases. The CDR3 spans 14 residues. Germline CDR1 reads SGHRS; CDR2 reads YFSETQ. The CDR3 bases are TGCGCCAGCAGCCCGGACAGGTTCAATCAGCCCCAGCATTTT. Translating gives CASSPDRFNQPQHF.

CDR3 nucleotide sequence: TGTGCCAGCAGTTTAGGCGCAGGGCCTAACTATGGCTACACCTTC. Its protein product is CASSLGAGPNYGYTF. This chain connects TRBV28 to TRBJ1-2; maybe TRBD1 (5 bases). V was shortened by 2 bases and J by 0 bases, with 10 bases between the two germline ends. Germline V gene lookup returns CDR1 MDHEN and CDR2 SYDVKM. The CDR3 is made up of 15 amino acids.

The gene calls are TRBV3-1 (or the pseudogene TRBV3-2) and TRBJ2-7, with 10 bases fitting TRBD2. The CDR3 is made up of 14 amino acids. Per the germline V gene, CDR1 is LGHDT and CDR2 is YNNKEL (reference sequence). The V segment lost 5 bases and the J segment 7 bases; nucleotides outside the gene matches: 8. The CDR3 reads CASSWTSGKGEQYF. The CDR3 DNA reads TGTGCCAGCAGCTGGACTAGCGGTAAGGGGGAGCAGTACTTC.

The J gene is TRBJ1-6, the V gene TRBV29-1; 10 positions match TRBD1. The CDR3 runs 14 residues. The trim removed 6 bases at V and 9 bases at J, leaving 8 bases unmatched. CDR1 is SQVTM, CDR2 ANQGSEA, per germline. The CDR3 spells CSVGDRGSGSPLHF. The CDR3 DNA reads as TGCAGCGTCGGGGACAGGGGAAGCGGTTCACCCCTCCACTTT.

The rearrangement uses TRBV11-2 and TRBJ2-5, with 8 positions matching TRBD2. Germline CDR1 reads SGHAT; CDR2 reads FQNNGV. This CDR3 is built from 15 residues. Trimming took 5 bases from V and 9 from J; bases not matched to a gene: 14. In nucleotides, the CDR3 is TGTGCCAGCAGCCCCGTGGGCGGGGGGTCCAGGGCCCAGTACTTC. This translates into CASSPVGGGSRAQYF.

The rearrangement uses TRBV5-8 and TRBJ2-6; TRBD1 aligns across 8 bases. Germline lookup yields CDR1 SGHTS and CDR2 YDEGEE. This CDR3 contains 18 residues. With V trimmed by 3 bases and J by 0 bases, 8 bases remained unmatched. CDR3 in amino acids: CASSYATGALSGANVLTF. DNA for the CDR3: TGTGCCAGCAGCTACGCGACAGGGGCCCTCTCTGGGGCCAACGTCCTGACTTTC.

The chain links TRBV5-4 to TRBJ1-6; unclear D gene. Between the trimmed V and J ends, which lost 4 bases and 7 bases, there was a span of 12 bases. Germline CDR1 is SGHNT and CDR2 is YYREEE (reference sequence). CDR3 size: 14 residues. The CDR3 DNA follows: TGTGCCAGCAGCCGAACGGGGATGAATTCACCCCTCCACTTT. It translates to CASSRTGMNSPLHF.